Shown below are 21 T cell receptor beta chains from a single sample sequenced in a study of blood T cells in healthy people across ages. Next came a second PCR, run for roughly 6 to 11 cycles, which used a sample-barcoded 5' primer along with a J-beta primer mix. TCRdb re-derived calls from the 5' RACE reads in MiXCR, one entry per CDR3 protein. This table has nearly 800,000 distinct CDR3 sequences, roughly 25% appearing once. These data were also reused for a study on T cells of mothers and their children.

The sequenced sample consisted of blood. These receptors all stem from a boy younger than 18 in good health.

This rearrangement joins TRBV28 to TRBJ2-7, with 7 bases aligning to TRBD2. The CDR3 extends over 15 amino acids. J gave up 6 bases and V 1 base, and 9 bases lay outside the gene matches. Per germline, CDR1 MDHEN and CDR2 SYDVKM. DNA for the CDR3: TGTGCCAGCAGTTTATCCCTCGCGGGGGTTCCCGAGCAGTACTTC. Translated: CASSLSLAGVPEQYF.

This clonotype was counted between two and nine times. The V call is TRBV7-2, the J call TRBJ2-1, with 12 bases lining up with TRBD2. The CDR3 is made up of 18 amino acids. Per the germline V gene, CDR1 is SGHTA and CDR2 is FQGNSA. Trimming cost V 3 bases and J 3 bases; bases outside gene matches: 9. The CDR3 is CASSFLPSTSGSYNEQFF. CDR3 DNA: TGTGCCAGCAGCTTCCTCCCGTCGACTAGCGGGAGCTACAATGAGCAGTTCTTC.

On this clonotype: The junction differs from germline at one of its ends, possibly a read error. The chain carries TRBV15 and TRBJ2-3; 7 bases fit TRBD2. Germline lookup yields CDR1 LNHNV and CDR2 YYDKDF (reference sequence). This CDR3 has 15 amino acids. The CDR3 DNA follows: TGTGCCAGCAGCCCGCAGCGGGGAGGCGGAGATACGCAGTATTTT. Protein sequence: CASSPQRGGGDTQYF.

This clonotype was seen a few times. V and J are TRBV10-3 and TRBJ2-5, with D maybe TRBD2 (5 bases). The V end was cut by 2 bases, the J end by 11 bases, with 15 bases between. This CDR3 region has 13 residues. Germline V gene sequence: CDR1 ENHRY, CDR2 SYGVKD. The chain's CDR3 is CAISEGSPGEQYF. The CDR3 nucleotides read TGTGCCATCAGTGAGGGGAGTCCCGGGGAGCAGTACTTC.

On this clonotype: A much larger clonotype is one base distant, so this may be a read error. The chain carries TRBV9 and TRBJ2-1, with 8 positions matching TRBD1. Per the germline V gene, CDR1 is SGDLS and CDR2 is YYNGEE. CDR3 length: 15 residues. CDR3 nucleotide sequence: TGTGCCAACAGCTTTCCCGGGACAGGTGAAAATGAGCAGTTCTTC. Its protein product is CANSFPGTGENEQFF.

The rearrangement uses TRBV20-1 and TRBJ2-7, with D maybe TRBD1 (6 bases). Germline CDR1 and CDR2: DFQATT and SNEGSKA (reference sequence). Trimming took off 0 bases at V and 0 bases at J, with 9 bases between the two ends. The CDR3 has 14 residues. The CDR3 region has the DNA TGCAGTGCTAGAGATACACAGGGCTCCTACGAGCAGTACTTC. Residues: CSARDTQGSYEQYF.

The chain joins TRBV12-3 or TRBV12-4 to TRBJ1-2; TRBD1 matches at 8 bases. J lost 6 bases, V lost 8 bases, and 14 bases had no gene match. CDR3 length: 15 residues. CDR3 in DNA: TGTGCCAGCGGGATGAGGCAGGGGGCACTAGATGGCTACACCTTC. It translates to CASGMRQGALDGYTF.

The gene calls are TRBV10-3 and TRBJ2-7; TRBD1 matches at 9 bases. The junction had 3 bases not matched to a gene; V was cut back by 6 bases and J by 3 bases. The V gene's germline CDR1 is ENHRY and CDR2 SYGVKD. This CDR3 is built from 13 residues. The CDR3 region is CAIRGTGIYEQYF. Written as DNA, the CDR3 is TGTGCCATCAGGGGGACAGGGATCTACGAGCAGTACTTC.

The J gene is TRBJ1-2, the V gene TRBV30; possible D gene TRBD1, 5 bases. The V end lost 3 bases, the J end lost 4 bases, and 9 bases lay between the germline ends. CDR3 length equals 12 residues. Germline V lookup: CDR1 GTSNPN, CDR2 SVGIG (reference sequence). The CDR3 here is CAWRQGTYGYTF. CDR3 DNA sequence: TGTGCCTGGAGGCAGGGCACCTATGGCTACACCTTC.

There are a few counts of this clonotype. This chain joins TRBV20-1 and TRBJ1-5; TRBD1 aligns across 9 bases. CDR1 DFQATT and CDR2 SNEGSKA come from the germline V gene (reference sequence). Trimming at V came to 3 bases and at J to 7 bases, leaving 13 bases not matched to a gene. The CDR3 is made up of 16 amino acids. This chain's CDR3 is CSASPGQGRFAQPQHF. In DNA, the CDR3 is TGCAGTGCTAGCCCCGGACAGGGGAGGTTCGCGCAGCCCCAGCATTTT.

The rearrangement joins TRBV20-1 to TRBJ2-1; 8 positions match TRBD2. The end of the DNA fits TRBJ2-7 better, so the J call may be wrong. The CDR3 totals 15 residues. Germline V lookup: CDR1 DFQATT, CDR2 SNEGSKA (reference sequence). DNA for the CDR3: TGCAGTGCTGACTTAGCGGGAAAAAGGAGAGACGAGCAGTACTTC. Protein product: CSADLAGKRRDEQYF.

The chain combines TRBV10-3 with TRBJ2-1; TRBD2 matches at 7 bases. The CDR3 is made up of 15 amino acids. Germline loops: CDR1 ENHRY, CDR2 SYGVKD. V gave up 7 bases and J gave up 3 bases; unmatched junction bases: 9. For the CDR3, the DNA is TGTGCCATCACTTCAGGAGCGGGGATCTACAATGAGCAGTTCTTC. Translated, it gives CAITSGAGIYNEQFF.

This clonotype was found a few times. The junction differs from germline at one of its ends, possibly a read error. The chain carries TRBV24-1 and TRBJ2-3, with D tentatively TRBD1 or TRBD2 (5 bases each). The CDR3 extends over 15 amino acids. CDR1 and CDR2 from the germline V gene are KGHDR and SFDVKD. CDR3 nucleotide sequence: TGCGCCACCAGTGACTCTGACGGGGCCACAGATACGCAGTATTTT. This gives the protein CATSDSDGATDTQYF.

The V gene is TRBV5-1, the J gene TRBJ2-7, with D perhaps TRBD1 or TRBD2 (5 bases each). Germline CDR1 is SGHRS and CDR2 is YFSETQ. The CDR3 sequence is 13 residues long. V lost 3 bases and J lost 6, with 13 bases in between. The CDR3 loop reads CASSWDLDVEQYF. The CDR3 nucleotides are TGCGCCAGCAGCTGGGACCTGGACGTCGAGCAGTACTTC.

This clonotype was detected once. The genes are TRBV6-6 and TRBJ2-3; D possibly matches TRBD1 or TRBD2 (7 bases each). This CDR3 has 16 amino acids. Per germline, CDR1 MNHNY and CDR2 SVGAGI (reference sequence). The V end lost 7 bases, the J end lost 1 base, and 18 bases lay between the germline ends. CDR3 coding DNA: TGTGCCAGCACCCAGGGGGGGGAAGAGGGCACAGATACGCAGTATTTT. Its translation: CASTQGGEEGTDTQYF.

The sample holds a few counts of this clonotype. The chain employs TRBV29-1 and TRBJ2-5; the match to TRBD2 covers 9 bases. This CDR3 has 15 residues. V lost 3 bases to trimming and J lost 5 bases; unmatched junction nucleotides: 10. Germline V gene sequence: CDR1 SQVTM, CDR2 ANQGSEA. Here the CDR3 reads CSVERLAGPWETQYF. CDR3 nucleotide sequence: TGCAGCGTTGAGCGGCTAGCGGGGCCTTGGGAGACCCAGTACTTC. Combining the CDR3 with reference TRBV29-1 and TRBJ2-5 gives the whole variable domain SAVISQKPSRDICQRGTSLTIQCQVDSQVTMMFWYRQQPGQSLTLIATANQGSEATYESGFVIDKFPISRPNLTFSTLTVSNMSPEDSSIYLCSVERLAGPWETQYFGPGTRLLVL.

The DNA for the CDR3 is TGCAGTGCTAGAGATTGGGGGGGTAGCGGGGAGCTGTTTTTT. Translating gives CSARDWGGSGELFF. The chain carries TRBV20-1 and TRBJ2-2; TRBD2 agrees at 7 bases. The J segment lost 7 bases and the V segment lost 0 bases, leaving 5 bases of the junction unmatched. The V gene's germline CDR1 is DFQATT and CDR2 SNEGSKA (reference sequence). The CDR3 length is 14 residues.

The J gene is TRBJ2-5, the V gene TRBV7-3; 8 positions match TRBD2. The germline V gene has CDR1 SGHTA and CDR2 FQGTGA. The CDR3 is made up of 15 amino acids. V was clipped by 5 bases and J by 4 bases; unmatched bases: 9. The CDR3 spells CASSEQAGERETQYF. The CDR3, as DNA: TGTGCCAGCAGCGAACAAGCGGGAGAGCGAGAGACCCAGTACTTC. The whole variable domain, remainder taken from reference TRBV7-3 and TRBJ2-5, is GAGVSQTPSNKVTEKGKYVELRCDPISGHTALYWYRQSLGQGPEFLIYFQGTGAADDSGLPNDRFFAVRPEGSVSTLKIQRTERGDSAVYLCASSEQAGERETQYFGPGTRLLVL.

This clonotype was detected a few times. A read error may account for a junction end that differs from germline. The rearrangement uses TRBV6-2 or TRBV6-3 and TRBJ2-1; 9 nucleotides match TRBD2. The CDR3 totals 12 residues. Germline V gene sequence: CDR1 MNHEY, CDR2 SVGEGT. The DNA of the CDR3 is TGTGCCAGCGATCTAGCGGGGCGGGGGACGATCTTC. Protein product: CASDLAGRGTIF.

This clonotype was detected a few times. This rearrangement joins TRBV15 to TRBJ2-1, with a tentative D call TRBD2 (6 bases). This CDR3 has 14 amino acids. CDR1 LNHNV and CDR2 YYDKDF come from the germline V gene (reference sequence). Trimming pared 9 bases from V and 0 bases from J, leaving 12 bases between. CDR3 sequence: CATSSGSSYNEQFF. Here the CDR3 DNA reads TGTGCCACTTCCTCCGGGAGCTCCTACAATGAGCAGTTCTTC.

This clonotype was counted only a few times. DNA of the CDR3: TGCAGCGTTGGACAGGGTAACTATGGAGGCTACACCTTC. Translating gives CSVGQGNYGGYTF. This chain joins TRBV29-1 and TRBJ1-2; 7 bases agree with TRBD1. The V gene's germline CDR1 is SQVTM and CDR2 ANQGSEA. V lost 4 bases and J lost 8; bases outside the gene matches: 10. CDR3 length: 13 amino acids.